One sample yielded the 9 T cell receptor beta chains listed below, sequenced in a study of monozygotic twins with inflammatory bowel disease. TCRdb reprocessed the 5' RACE reads; each CDR3 protein has one entry and no DNA is given. The data show 350,000 to 550,000 distinct CDR3 sequences, and the top ten clones hold 2.4%. The sample taken for sequencing was blood. Every receptor here comes from a human donor with ulcerative colitis or Crohn's disease, or a healthy co-twin of an affected twin (not recorded which).

The chain couples TRBV2 to TRBJ2-2. CDR3 size: 11 residues. Germline CDR1 reads SNHLY; CDR2 reads FYNNEI. The CDR3 here is CASSESGELFF.

The J gene is TRBJ1-2, the V gene TRBV2; no DNA is available, so the TRBD1 call from TCRdb remains unchecked. The CDR3 consists of 13 residues. From germline, CDR1 is SNHLY and CDR2 FYNNEI. The CDR3 sequence: CASSTTGWDGYTF.

The V and J genes are TRBV11-2 and TRBJ2-1; TCRdb picks TRBD1, but there is no DNA to check that call. The CDR3 runs 20 residues. Germline V gives CDR1 SGHAT, CDR2 FQNNGV. The CDR3 sequence: CASSSELLRLSGQGGIEQFF.

This sequence joins TRBV4-1 and TRBJ2-3; TCRdb returns TRBD2, unconfirmable since there is no DNA. Germline V gene lookup returns CDR1 MGHRA and CDR2 YSYEKL. The CDR3 is 18 residues long. CDR3 residues: CASSPTSGGVRNTDTQYF.

This rearrangement joins TRBV12-3 or TRBV12-4 to TRBJ2-1; TCRdb's D call of TRBD2 is untestable without DNA. The CDR3 totals 17 residues. CDR3 amino acids: CASSPRTSGAKYNEQFF.

This chain joins TRBV19 and TRBJ1-1; the D gene TCRdb calls, TRBD1, cannot be checked with no DNA. The CDR3 totals 15 residues. Germline V gene sequence: CDR1 LNHDA, CDR2 SQIVND (reference sequence). The CDR3 loop reads CASTQTGRRVTEAFF.

The rearrangement links TRBV10-3 to TRBJ1-1; TCRdb gives TRBD1 as the D gene, but with no DNA this cannot be confirmed. Looked up from germline, CDR1 is ENHRY and CDR2 is SYGVKD. There are 14 residues in the CDR3. The CDR3 region is CAISESEGTARAFF.

The chain links TRBV7-2 to TRBJ2-1. The CDR3 is 17 residues long. Germline V gene sequence: CDR1 SGHTA, CDR2 FQGNSA. CDR3 protein: CASSSNILDSSYNEQFF.

This rearrangement joins TRBV20-1 to TRBJ2-7; TCRdb's D call of TRBD2 is untestable without DNA. The germline gives CDR1 DFQATT, CDR2 SNEGSKA (reference sequence). CDR3 length equals 14 residues. The CDR3 region is CSARDPTKPYEQYF.